These 29 T cell receptor beta chains were sequenced from one sample in a study of OX40 agonist ivuxolimab in advanced cancers. The library was generated by the immunoSEQ multiplex PCR assay. Held by TCRdb, this immuneACCESS table contains in-frame sequences only and omits some clones. Under half of the omission traces to an unresolved V gene where checked; the cause of the rest is unknown. The sample table records about 74,000 clones; around 82% of these occur just once. 2.1% of the sample comes from the top ten. Source: CD4+ or CD8+ T cells sorted from blood, taken in a trial of the OX40 agonist ivuxolimab. All receptors derive from an adult with an advanced solid tumor such as melanoma, head and neck, liver or kidney cancer.

J is TRBJ1-1 and V is TRBV6-4; 7 bases agree with TRBD1. The CDR3 sequence is 15 residues long. V lost 6 bases to trimming and J lost 5 bases; unmatched junction nucleotides: 12. The germline CDR1 and CDR2 sequences are MRHNA and SNTAGT. The CDR3 region has the DNA TGTGCCAGCAGGAGAACAGGGGCGAGCGGGACTGAAGCTTTCTTT. Residues: CASRRTGASGTEAFF.

The V call is TRBV6-5, the J call TRBJ1-4, with 9 bases identical to TRBD1. This CDR3 comprises 14 residues. J lost 8 bases, V lost 6 bases, and 7 bases had no gene match. Germline V gene lookup returns CDR1 MNHEY and CDR2 SVGAGI. The CDR3 DNA follows: TGTGCCAGCAGCAACAGGGGGCGCAAGGAAAAACTGTTTTTT. Its protein product is CASSNRGRKEKLFF.

V usage is TRBV19 and J usage is TRBJ1-4; D is perhaps TRBD1 (6 bases). The germline V gene encodes CDR1 LNHDA and CDR2 SQIVND (reference sequence). There are 13 residues in the CDR3. Between the trimmed V and J ends, which lost 4 bases and 10 bases, there was a span of 13 bases. The CDR3 protein is CASSTTGQGKLFF. The CDR3 region has the DNA TGTGCCAGTAGTACAACAGGGCAGGGAAAACTGTTTTTT.

The chain is built from TRBV19 and TRBJ2-1; 8 bases map to TRBD2. Germline CDR1 and CDR2: LNHDA and SQIVND (reference sequence). V shed 7 bases and J 5 bases; nucleotides not matched to a gene: 7. This CDR3 region has 14 residues. This CDR3 is CASTSGGINNEQFF. The CDR3 nucleotides are TGTGCCAGTACGAGCGGGGGTATTAACAATGAGCAGTTCTTC.

J is TRBJ2-7 and V is TRBV11-2; TRBD1 aligns across 9 bases. The CDR3 extends over 17 amino acids. V was clipped by 2 bases and J by 3 bases; unmatched bases: 11. Germline lookup yields CDR1 SGHAT and CDR2 FQNNGV. The CDR3, as DNA: TGTGCCAGCAGCTTATCTTCCGGGACAGGGTCCGACTACGAGCAGTACTTC. Translated, it gives CASSLSSGTGSDYEQYF. Full variable domain (missing parts from reference TRBV11-2 and TRBJ2-7): EAGVAQSPRYKIIEKRQSVAFWCNPISGHATLYWYQQILGQGPKLLIQFQNNGVVDDSQLPKDRFSAERLKGVDSTLKIQPAKLEDSAVYLCASSLSSGTGSDYEQYFGPGTRLTVT.

The V gene is TRBV7-2, the J gene TRBJ2-3; no reliable D call. With 1 base removed from V and 8 bases from J, the gap between germline ends came to 19 bases. The CDR3 is 16 amino acids. Germline CDR1 is SGHTA and CDR2 is FQGNSA. CDR3 sequence (DNA): TGTGCCAGCAGCTTAGGTGGTAGGCCGATTTCTGGTACGCAGTATTTT. Translating gives CASSLGGRPISGTQYF.

The rearrangement joins TRBV28 to TRBJ1-3, with no clear D. This CDR3 is 16 amino acids long. The germline V gene has CDR1 MDHEN and CDR2 SYDVKM. Trimming removed 4 bases from V and 3 bases from J, with 16 bases in between. The CDR3, as DNA: TGTGCCAGCAGTTACGACTCACGTAGCCTTGGAAACACCATATATTTT. Translating gives CASSYDSRSLGNTIYF. Together with reference TRBV28 and TRBJ1-3, the CDR3 gives the full variable domain: DVKVTQSSRYLVKRTGEKVFLECVQDMDHENMFWYRQDPGLGLRLIYFSYDVKMKEKGDIPEGYSVSREKKERFSLILESASTNQTSMYLCASSYDSRSLGNTIYFGEGSWLTVV.

The chain uses TRBV19 and TRBJ1-2; the D gene is possibly TRBD1 (5 bases). V was shortened by 3 bases and J by 0 bases, with 20 bases between the two germline ends. CDR3 length: 18 residues. The germline gives CDR1 LNHDA, CDR2 SQIVND (reference sequence). Here the CDR3 DNA reads TGTGCCAGTAGTATTGTCGCGGCGACAGCATTCCCTAACTATGGCTACACCTTC. Its protein product is CASSIVAATAFPNYGYTF.

The CDR3 nucleotides are TGTGCCAGCAGTCACAGGGACGAGCAGTACTTC. It codes for CASSHRDEQYF. The chain couples TRBV6-5 to TRBJ2-7; D may be TRBD1 (6 bases). The V end was cut by 5 bases, the J end by 5 bases, with 7 bases between. Looked up from germline, CDR1 is MNHEY and CDR2 is SVGAGI. This CDR3 contains 11 residues.

A few counts support this clone. This chain links TRBV28 with TRBJ1-1, with TRBD1 matching over 8 bases. V lost 5 bases to trimming and J lost 0 bases; unmatched junction nucleotides: 5. This CDR3 contains 15 residues. Germline CDR1 reads MDHEN; CDR2 reads SYDVKM. The CDR3 here is CASSTRQGLNTEAFF. DNA of the CDR3: TGTGCCAGCAGTACGAGACAGGGGTTGAACACTGAAGCTTTCTTT.

The J gene is TRBJ2-2, the V gene TRBV18; TRBD1 matches at 8 bases. Germline V gene lookup returns CDR1 KGHSH and CDR2 LQKENI. The V gene end was trimmed by 3 bases and the J gene end by 5 bases; junction bases not matched to a gene: 11. CDR3 size: 17 residues. Here the CDR3 DNA reads TGTGCCAGCTCACCGAGGACAGGGCTGATGAGAACCGGGGAGCTGTTTTTT. Translated, it gives CASSPRTGLMRTGELFF. Combining the CDR3 with reference TRBV18 and TRBJ2-2 gives the whole variable domain NAGVMQNPRHLVRRRGQEARLRCSPMKGHSHVYWYRQLPEEGLKFMVYLQKENIIDESGMPKERFSAEFPKEGPSILRIQQVVRGDSAAYFCASSPRTGLMRTGELFFGEGSRLTVL.

This rearrangement joins TRBV4-3 to TRBJ1-2; perhaps TRBD1 as D (5 bases). Trimming cost V 0 bases and J 8 bases, with 22 bases left between them. The V gene's germline CDR1 is LGHNA and CDR2 YSLEER. The CDR3 is 17 amino acids. The CDR3 nucleotides read TGCGCCAGCAGCCAAGATAATACCCCACAGGCCCAAGTGGGCTACACCTTC. It specifies CASSQDNTPQAQVGYTF.

The V and J genes are TRBV6-1 and TRBJ1-5; 7 bases align to TRBD1. J gave up 1 base and V 6 bases, and 6 bases lay outside the gene matches. The CDR3 spans 15 residues. CDR1 is MNHNS, CDR2 SASEGT, per germline. CDR3 DNA: TGTGCCAGCAGACTAGACAGGGCCAGCAATCAGCCCCAGCATTTT. This gives the protein CASRLDRASNQPQHF.

The chain's CDR3 is CASREGNTDTQYF. The CDR3 bases are TGTGCCAGCAGGGAAGGGAACACAGATACGCAGTATTTT. The chain uses TRBV28 and TRBJ2-3; D not certain. The germline gives CDR1 MDHEN, CDR2 SYDVKM. The V and J ends lost 6 bases and 2 bases respectively, with 9 bases between them. The CDR3 is 13 residues long.

This chain joins TRBV5-6 and TRBJ2-1; 8 nucleotides match TRBD2. Per germline, CDR1 SGHDT and CDR2 YYEEEE. The CDR3 extends over 13 amino acids. V lost 3 bases to trimming and J lost 6 bases; unmatched junction nucleotides: 2. CDR3 in amino acids: CASSSGGVNEQFF. The DNA of the CDR3 is TGTGCCAGCAGCTCGGGAGGGGTCAATGAGCAGTTCTTC.

This rearrangement joins TRBV27 to TRBJ2-3; D remains unclear. CDR1 is MNHEY, CDR2 SMNVEV, per germline (reference sequence). Trimming stripped 2 bases from V and 0 bases from J, with 6 bases between. The CDR3 is made up of 14 amino acids. The CDR3 DNA follows: TGTGCCAGCAGTTTAATTGGCAGCACAGATACGCAGTATTTT. Translating gives CASSLIGSTDTQYF.

The chain joins TRBV7-3 to TRBJ2-5; D gene unclear. TRBJ2-7 explains the end of the DNA better; the J call may be wrong. Germline CDR1 is SGHTA and CDR2 is FQGTGA. The CDR3 loop spans 13 amino acids. The DNA for the CDR3 is TGTGCCAGCAGCTTAACAGGGATCGGCGAGCAGTACTTC. Protein product: CASSLTGIGEQYF.

This sequence joins TRBV7-2 and TRBJ1-5; possible D gene TRBD1, 5 bases. Trimming shortened V by 6 bases and J by 6 bases, and 15 bases separated the two germline ends. Per the germline V gene, CDR1 is SGHTA and CDR2 is FQGNSA. CDR3 length: 14 residues. The CDR3 DNA is TGTGCCAGCAGTGATACAGTGGGGGTTCAGCCCCAGCATTTT. Protein: CASSDTVGVQPQHF.

The chain recombines TRBV28 with TRBJ2-7; 11 bases are a match to TRBD2. Germline lookup yields CDR1 MDHEN and CDR2 SYDVKM. CDR3 length equals 15 residues. After removal of 4 bases from V and 3 bases from J, the junction contained 5 bases not matched to a gene. The CDR3 DNA reads TGTGCCAGCAGTTCCGGGACTAGCGGAGACTACGAGCAGTACTTC. Its translation is CASSSGTSGDYEQYF.

J is TRBJ2-5 and V is TRBV5-1, with D possibly TRBD2 on 6 matching bases. The CDR3 has 14 amino acids. The germline gives CDR1 SGHRS, CDR2 YFSETQ. Trimming stripped 3 bases from V and 1 base from J, with 10 bases between. Here the CDR3 reads CASSSGGAQETQYF. In nucleotides, the CDR3 is TGCGCCAGCAGCTCAGGCGGGGCCCAAGAGACCCAGTACTTC.

This clone was counted once. The chain combines TRBV6-5 with TRBJ2-7; D call uncertain. With 6 bases removed from V and 6 bases from J, the gap between germline ends came to 15 bases. The CDR3 has 13 amino acids. The germline V gene has CDR1 MNHEY and CDR2 SVGAGI. Here the CDR3 DNA reads TGTGCCAGCAGGGAGACTGGAGCCCTCGAGCAGTACTTC. Protein sequence: CASRETGALEQYF.

The J gene is TRBJ1-5, the V gene TRBV5-5; D uncertain. Germline lookup yields CDR1 SGHKS and CDR2 YYEKEE (reference sequence). The CDR3 contains 15 residues. Trimming left V 5 bases short and J 0 bases short, with 12 bases between. CDR3 protein: CASSHVHHSNQPQHF. The CDR3 bases are TGTGCCAGCAGTCACGTACACCATAGCAATCAGCCCCAGCATTTT.

Only a few counts were recorded for this clone. The chain links TRBV14 to TRBJ2-7; TRBD1 aligns across 8 bases. This CDR3 comprises 12 residues. V was clipped by 5 bases and J by 3 bases; unmatched bases: 0. CDR1 is SGHDN and CDR2 is FVKESK in the germline V gene. Here the CDR3 reads CASSGQGYEQYF. The CDR3 nucleotides read TGTGCCAGCAGCGGACAGGGCTACGAGCAGTACTTC.

The V and J genes are TRBV28 and TRBJ2-1; tentatively, D is TRBD1 (5 bases). This CDR3 comprises 13 residues. Germline V gene data show CDR1 as MDHEN and CDR2 as SYDVKM. Trimming removed 6 bases at V and 10 bases at J, with 16 bases between. The CDR3 DNA sequence: TGTGCCAGCAGGACCACAGGTGTGACCGAGCAGTTCTTC. This sequence encodes CASRTTGVTEQFF. Looking up the rest from reference TRBV28 and TRBJ2-1 gives the full variable domain: DVKVTQSSRYLVKRTGEKVFLECVQDMDHENMFWYRQDPGLGLRLIYFSYDVKMKEKGDIPEGYSVSREKKERFSLILESASTNQTSMYLCASRTTGVTEQFFGPGTRLTVL.

The CDR3 DNA sequence: TGTGCCAGCAGCCCTAGACAGGGGGGTGGATCTGGGGCCAACGTCCTGACTTTC. Protein: CASSPRQGGGSGANVLTF. This sequence joins TRBV7-3 and TRBJ2-6; TRBD1 matches at 9 bases. V shed 5 bases and J 1 base; nucleotides not matched to a gene: 9. The CDR3 is 18 amino acids. Germline assignment: CDR1 SGHTA and CDR2 FQGTGA.

V is TRBV7-2 and J is TRBJ2-3; 13 nucleotides align to TRBD2. Trimming cost V 6 bases and J 6 bases; bases outside gene matches: 12. Germline V gene lookup returns CDR1 SGHTA and CDR2 FQGNSA. The CDR3 extends over 17 amino acids. CDR3 in DNA: TGTGCCAGCAGTTCCACTAGCGGGGGGGCCGGGACCGATACGCAGTATTTT. It specifies CASSSTSGGAGTDTQYF.

The rearrangement joins TRBV5-1 to TRBJ2-5; a possible D gene is TRBD1 (7 bases). V gave up 4 bases and J gave up 5 bases, with 15 bases separating them. CDR3 length equals 14 residues. Germline V gene lookup returns CDR1 SGHRS and CDR2 YFSETQ. CDR3 DNA sequence: TGCGCCAGCAGCGGGGGGACAGTCTACGAGACCCAGTACTTC. Translating gives CASSGGTVYETQYF.

The V call is TRBV14, the J call TRBJ2-1, with D hard to call. V gave up 4 bases and J gave up 1 base, with 14 bases separating them. Germline CDR1 and CDR2: SGHDN and FVKESK. CDR3 length equals 16 residues. CDR3 sequence reads: CASSPFSGGSYNEQFF. The CDR3 DNA reads TGTGCCAGCAGCCCATTTAGTGGCGGTTCCTACAATGAGCAGTTCTTC.

The rearrangement joins TRBV7-2 to TRBJ1-1, with 11 bases matching TRBD1. The CDR3 has 13 residues. Germline V gene sequence: CDR1 SGHTA, CDR2 FQGNSA. The V and J ends lost 6 bases and 5 bases, in that order; junction bases with no gene match: 2. The CDR3 nucleotides read TGTGCCAGCAGTGGACAGGGGGCAACTGAAGCTTTCTTT. Residues: CASSGQGATEAFF.